This TCR beta chain is drawn from a study of regulatory T cells in long-lasting Graves disease. According to the study, TCR beta libraries were built with iRepertoire HTBI primers and CDR3-region Arm-PCR. TCRdb analysed the multiplex PCR reads with MiXCR anew, one entry per CDR3 protein. The sample shows hundreds of thousands of distinct CDR3 sequences, about 20% of them seen only once. Time point of the sample: persistent/refractory GD, antithyroid drugs over 5 years with positive TRAb. Extracted RNA from PBMCs served as the source of the TCR library. Trimming took off 6 bases at V and 1 base at J, with 15 bases between the two ends. The CDR3 is made up of 14 amino acids. Germline lookup yields CDR1 DFQATT and CDR2 SNEGSKA (reference sequence). Study-wide results and limits: Favoring TRBV28, TRBJ1-2 and TRBJ2-5 was a feature seen in persistent disease.

This clonotype was observed a few times. Its antigen is unidentified. The chain joins TRBV20-1 to TRBJ1-1, with TRBD1 as a possible D gene (6 bases). Sequences were derived from peripheral blood mononuclear cells (PBMCs), sampled when the disease was refractory, from a patient treated with antithyroid drugs. The receptor was derived from a female donor with Graves disease. The CDR3 region is CSAARDTRNTEAFF. The CDR3 DNA reads TGCAGTGCAGCCCGGGACACTCGGAACACTGAAGCTTTCTTT.